The present T cell receptor (beta chain) was sequenced within a study of shared clonotypes between healthy human individuals. Findings of the study overall: The represented genetic and exposure-history diversity was limited by the small number of donors.

The table came from immunoSEQ multiplex PCR; TCRdb's copy has only in-frame clones and leaves some out. In the table there are more than 200,000 clones, about 69% of which are singletons. Regarding this clone: What it binds is unknown.

The CDR3 sequence is 17 residues long. Deletions cut 5 bases from V and 0 bases from J, with 20 bases between. Germline V gives CDR1 SNHLY, CDR2 FYNNEI. Donation came from healthy HIV-negative adults that had no recent acute infections or vaccinations. Sequencing used memory CD4+ T cells sorted from blood. The subset denotes: CD45RA-negative fraction. V usage is TRBV2 and J usage is TRBJ2-7, with D perhaps given as TRBD1 or TRBD2 (6 bases each). The receptor was isolated from a man aged 30 to 39 in good health. The chain's CDR3 is CASSSLGGRGPSYEQYF. The CDR3 nucleotides read TGTGCCAGCAGTTCTCTTGGGGGGCGCGGACCCTCCTACGAGCAGTACTTC. Full variable domain (remainder filled in from reference TRBV2 and TRBJ2-7): EPEVTQTPSHQVTQMGQEVILRCVPISNHLYFYWYRQILGQKVEFLVSFYNNEISEKSEIFDDQFSVERPDGSNFTLKIRSTKLEDSAMYFCASSSLGGRGPSYEQYFGPGTRLTVT.